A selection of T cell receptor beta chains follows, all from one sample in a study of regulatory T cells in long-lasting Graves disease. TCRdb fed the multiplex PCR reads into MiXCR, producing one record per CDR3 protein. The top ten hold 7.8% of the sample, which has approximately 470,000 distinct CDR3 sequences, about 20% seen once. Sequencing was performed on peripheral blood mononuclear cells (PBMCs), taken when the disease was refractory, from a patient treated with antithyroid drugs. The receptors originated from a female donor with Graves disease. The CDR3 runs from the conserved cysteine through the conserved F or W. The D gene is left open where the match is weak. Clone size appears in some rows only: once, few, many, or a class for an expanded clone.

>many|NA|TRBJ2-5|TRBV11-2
CASSYQETQYF
TGTGCCAGCAGTTACCAAGAGACCCAGTACTTC
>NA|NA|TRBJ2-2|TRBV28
CASNLYTGELFF
TGTGCCAGTAACCTATACACCGGGGAGCTGTTTTTT
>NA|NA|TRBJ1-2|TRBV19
CASSVPGQVYDYTF
TGTGCCAGTAGTGTTCCGGGTCAGGTCTATGACTACACCTTC
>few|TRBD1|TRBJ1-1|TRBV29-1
CSVEQGAF
TGCAGCGTTGAGCAGGGGGCCTTT
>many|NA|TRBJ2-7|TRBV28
CASSFLDNYEQYF
TGTGCCAGCAGTTTTCTGGACAACTACGAGCAGTACTTC
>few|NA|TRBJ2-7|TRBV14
CASSHGNSYEQYF
TGTGCCAGCAGCCATGGCAACTCCTACGAGCAGTACTTC
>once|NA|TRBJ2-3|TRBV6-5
CASSYGSGLDTQYF
TGTGCCAGCAGTTACGGGTCAGGCCTGGATACGCAGTATTTT
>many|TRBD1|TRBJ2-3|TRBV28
CASTPVWGQLSSTDTQYF
TGTGCCAGCACGCCCGTCTGGGGACAGCTTTCTAGCACAGATACGCAGTATTTT
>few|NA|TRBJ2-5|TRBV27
CASSLWRSGETQYF
TGTGCCAGCAGTTTATGGCGTAGTGGAGAGACCCAGTACTTC
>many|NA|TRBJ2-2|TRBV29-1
CSVRQDPNTGELFF
TGCAGCGTGCGACAGGACCCAAACACCGGGGAGCTGTTTTTT
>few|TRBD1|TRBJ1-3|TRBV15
CATSSDQGAGNTIYF
TGTGCCACCAGCAGTGACCAGGGGGCTGGAAACACCATATATTTT
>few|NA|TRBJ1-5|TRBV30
CAWSEGSRGNQPQHF
TGTGCCTGGAGTGAGGGATCACGGGGCAATCAGCCCCAGCATTTT
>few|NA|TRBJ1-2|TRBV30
CAWFPGTDGYTF
TGTGCCTGGTTCCCCGGGACGGATGGCTACACCTTC
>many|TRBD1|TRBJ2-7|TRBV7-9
CASSDRDRAKIYSYEQYF
TGTGCCAGCAGCGACCGGGACAGGGCTAAGATTTACTCCTACGAGCAGTACTTC
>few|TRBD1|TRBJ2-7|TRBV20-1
CSAGPGQGPYEQYF
TGCAGTGCTGGTCCGGGACAGGGACCCTACGAGCAGTACTTC
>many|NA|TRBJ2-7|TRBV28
CASSLWEEGNEQYF
TGTGCCAGCAGTTTATGGGAGGAGGGCAACGAGCAGTACTTC
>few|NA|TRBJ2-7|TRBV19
CASAMGGRASYEQYF
TGTGCCAGTGCCATGGGCGGACGAGCATCCTACGAGCAGTACTTC
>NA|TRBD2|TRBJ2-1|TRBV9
CASSVLGTSGSYEQFF
TGTGCCAGCAGCGTACTCGGGACTAGCGGGAGCTATGAGCAGTTCTTC
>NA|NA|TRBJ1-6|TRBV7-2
CASSLPPRGPPGNSPLHF
TGTGCCAGCAGCTTACCACCCAGGGGCCCTCCGGGGAATTCACCCCTCCACTTT
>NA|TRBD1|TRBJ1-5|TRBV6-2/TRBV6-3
CASSYSMDRASRWRQPQHF
TGTGCCAGCAGTTACTCGATGGACAGGGCCTCTCGTTGGCGTCAGCCCCAGCATTTT
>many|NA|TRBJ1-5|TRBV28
CASSGTLNSNQPQHF
TGTGCCAGCAGTGGGACACTTAATAGCAATCAGCCCCAGCATTTT
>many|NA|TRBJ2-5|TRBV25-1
CASSERSLQETQYF
TGTGCCAGCAGTGAGAGGTCTCTCCAAGAGACCCAGTACTTC
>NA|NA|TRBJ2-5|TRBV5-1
CASSSESRREETQYF
TGCGCCAGCAGCTCCGAGTCGCGAAGAGAAGAGACCCAGTACTTC
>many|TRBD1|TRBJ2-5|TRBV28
CASSSLSRDRGETQYF
TGTGCCAGCAGCTCACTATCCCGGGACAGGGGAGAGACCCAGTACTTC